Sequencing of this TCR beta chain was carried out in a study of shared clonotypes between healthy human individuals. Background on the study: Plates per donor: three CD4 naive, three CD4 memory, two CD8 naive, one CD8 memory.

The germline V gene has CDR1 SEHNR and CDR2 FQNEAQ (reference sequence). V lost 1 base and J lost 2, with 14 bases in between. This CDR3 is 16 amino acids long. Using roughly 180 ng DNA, tens of thousands of T cell genomes, the sorted-subset replicate PCRs were run. Clones were sequenced by immunoSEQ multiplex PCR, and TCRdb holds only the in-frame ones, with some missing. This table holds about 2 million clones, about 95% found once. Study results and limitations: Naive subsets usually exceeded memory subsets in estimated richness. Clonotypes shared by all four donors outscored non-shared clonotypes in generation probability.

Concerning this clone: Its antigen is not known.

Naive CD8 isolation took CD45RO-negative cells positively selected for CCR7 and excluded terminally differentiated effector memory CD45RA+ cells. The chain is built from TRBV7-9 and TRBJ1-1; D is perhaps TRBD1 (5 bases). Material: naive CD8+ T cells sorted from blood. The receptor was isolated from a man aged 18-30 years in good health. The CDR3 protein is CASSLEMGQSNTEAFF. CDR3 nucleotides: TGTGCCAGCAGCTTAGAAATGGGGCAGAGTAACACTGAAGCTTTCTTT.